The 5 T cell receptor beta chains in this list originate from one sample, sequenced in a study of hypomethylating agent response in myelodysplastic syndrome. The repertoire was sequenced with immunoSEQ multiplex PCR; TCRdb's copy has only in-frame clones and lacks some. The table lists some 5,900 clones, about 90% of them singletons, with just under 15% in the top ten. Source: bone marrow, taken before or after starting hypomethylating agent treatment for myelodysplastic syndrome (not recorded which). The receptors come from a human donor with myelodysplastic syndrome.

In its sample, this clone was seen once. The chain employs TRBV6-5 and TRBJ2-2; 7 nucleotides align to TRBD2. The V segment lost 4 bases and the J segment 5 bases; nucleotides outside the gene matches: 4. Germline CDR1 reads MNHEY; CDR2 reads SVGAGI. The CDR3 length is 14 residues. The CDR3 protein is CASSFLGGTGELFF. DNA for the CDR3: TGTGCCAGCAGTTTCCTCGGGGGGACCGGGGAGCTGTTTTTT.

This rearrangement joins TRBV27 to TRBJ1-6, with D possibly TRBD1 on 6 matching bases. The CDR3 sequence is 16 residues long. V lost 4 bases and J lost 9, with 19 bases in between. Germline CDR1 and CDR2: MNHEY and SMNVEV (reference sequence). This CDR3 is CASSSGGGIARSPLHF. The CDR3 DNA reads TGTGCCAGCAGTTCCGGGGGCGGGATCGCCCGTTCACCCCTCCACTTT.

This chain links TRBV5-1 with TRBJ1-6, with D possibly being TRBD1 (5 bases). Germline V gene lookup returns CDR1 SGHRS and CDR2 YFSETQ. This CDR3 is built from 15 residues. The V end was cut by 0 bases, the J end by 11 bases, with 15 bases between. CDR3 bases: TGCGCCAGCAGCTTGGCGGGTTCGTCGGGGCCACCCCTCCACTTT. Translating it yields CASSLAGSSGPPLHF.

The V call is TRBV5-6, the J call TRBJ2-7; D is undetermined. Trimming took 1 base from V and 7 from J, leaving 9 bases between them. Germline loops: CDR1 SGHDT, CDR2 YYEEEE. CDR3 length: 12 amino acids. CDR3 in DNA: TGTGCCAGCAGCTTGAGGGTAGGGGAGCAGTACGTC. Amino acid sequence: CASSLRVGEQYV.

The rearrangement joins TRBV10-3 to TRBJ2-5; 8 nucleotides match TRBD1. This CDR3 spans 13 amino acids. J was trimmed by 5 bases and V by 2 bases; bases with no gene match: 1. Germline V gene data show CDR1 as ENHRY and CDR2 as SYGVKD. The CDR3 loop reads CAISEQGAETQYF. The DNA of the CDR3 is TGTGCCATCAGTGAGCAGGGGGCCGAGACCCAGTACTTC.